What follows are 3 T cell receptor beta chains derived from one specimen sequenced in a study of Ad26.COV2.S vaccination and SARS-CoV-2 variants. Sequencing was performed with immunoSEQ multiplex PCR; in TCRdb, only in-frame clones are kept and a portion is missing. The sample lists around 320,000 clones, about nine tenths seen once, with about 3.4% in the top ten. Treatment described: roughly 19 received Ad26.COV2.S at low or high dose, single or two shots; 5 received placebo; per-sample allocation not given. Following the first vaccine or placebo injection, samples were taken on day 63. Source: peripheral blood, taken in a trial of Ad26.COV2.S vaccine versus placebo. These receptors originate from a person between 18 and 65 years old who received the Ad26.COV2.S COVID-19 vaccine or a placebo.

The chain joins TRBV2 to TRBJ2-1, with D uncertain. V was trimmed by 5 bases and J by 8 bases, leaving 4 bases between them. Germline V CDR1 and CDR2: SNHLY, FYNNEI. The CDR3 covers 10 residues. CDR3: CASSLYEQFF. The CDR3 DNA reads TGTGCCAGCAGTCTTTATGAGCAGTTCTTC.

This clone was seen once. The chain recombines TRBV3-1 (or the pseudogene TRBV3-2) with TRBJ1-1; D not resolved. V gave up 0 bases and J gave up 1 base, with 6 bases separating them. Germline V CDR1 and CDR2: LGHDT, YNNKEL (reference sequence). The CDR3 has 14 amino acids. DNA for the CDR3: TGTGCCAGCAGCCAAGAAGCAGGGAACACTGAAGCTTTCTTT. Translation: CASSQEAGNTEAFF.

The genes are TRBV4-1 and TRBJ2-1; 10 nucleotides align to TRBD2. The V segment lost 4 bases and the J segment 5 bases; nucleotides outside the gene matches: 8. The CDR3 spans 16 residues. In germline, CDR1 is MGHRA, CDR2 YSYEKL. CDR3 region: CASSLGTSDPHNEQFF. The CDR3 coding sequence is TGCGCCAGCAGCCTCGGGACTAGCGATCCCCACAATGAGCAGTTCTTC.